This T cell receptor beta chain was sequenced for a study of cytotoxic CD8 clonotypes in ibrutinib-treated CLL. Study at large: Among the samples, the mean was roughly 260,000 productive templates and roughly 100,000 productive rearrangements.

In regard to this clone: Its target is unknown.

TCRdb keeps only in-frame clones here, not all; method: immunoSEQ multiplex PCR. The table includes some 150,000 clones, around 84% detected once. The study, taken as a whole, reports: A rise in clonality was seen at ibrutinib response, and a fall back toward baseline was seen at progression.

Sequenced material: PBMCs, taken after 36 months of ibrutinib treatment. This receptor was obtained from a human donor with chronic lymphocytic leukemia.

The CDR3 sequence is CASKTTSGRADEQFF. The CDR3 nucleotides are TGTGCCAGCAAAACTACTAGCGGGAGGGCCGATGAGCAGTTCTTC. V usage is TRBV7-3 and J usage is TRBJ2-1; 13 bases agree with TRBD2. Germline V gene sequence: CDR1 SGHTA, CDR2 FQGTGA. This CDR3 is 15 amino acids long. V lost 7 bases and J lost 8; bases outside the gene matches: 8.